The sequence of this T cell receptor beta chain was determined in a study of blood T cell repertoires in COVID-19. Study details: T cells, B-cell-depleted T cells, or PBMCs provided the cDNA or gDNA that served as material.

V was pared by 1 base and J by 11 bases, with 4 bases of the junction left unmatched. Looked up from germline, CDR1 is MDHEN and CDR2 is SYDVKM. CDR3 length: 12 amino acids. Assay used: immunoSEQ multiplex PCR; TCRdb lists only in-frame clones, some missing. The sample lists 250,000 to 350,000 clones, about 89% occurring once. The rearrangement uses TRBV28 and TRBJ1-1, with TRBD1 matching over 7 bases. The sequencing input was peripheral blood. The sequence derives from a woman in her fifties or sixties who had recovered from COVID-19. This CDR3 reads CASSLLTGMAFF. The CDR3 bases are TGTGCCAGCAGTTTATTGACAGGGATGGCTTTCTTT. Supplemented by reference TRBV28 and TRBJ1-1, the full variable domain reads DVKVTQSSRYLVKRTGEKVFLECVQDMDHENMFWYRQDPGLGLRLIYFSYDVKMKEKGDIPEGYSVSREKKERFSLILESASTNQTSMYLCASSLLTGMAFFGQGTRLTVV.